What follows are 11 T cell receptor beta chains derived from one specimen sequenced in a study of Graves' ophthalmopathy and Graves' hyperthyroidism. Researchers took RNA transcripts and amplified TCR beta CDR3 regions from them. HTBI primers were used in a first-round RT-PCR, which preceded a second-round multiplex PCR. TCRdb used MiXCR to reprocess the multiplex PCR reads, holding one entry per CDR3 protein. This sample has 350,000 to 400,000 distinct CDR3 sequences, with approximately 15% found just once. The material sequenced was peripheral blood. The receptors stem from a woman under 30 with stable Graves' hyperthyroidism.

The chain couples TRBV19 to TRBJ2-2; D not resolved. The germline CDR1 and CDR2 sequences are LNHDA and SQIVND (reference sequence). The CDR3 has 15 residues. Deletions cut 7 bases from V and 1 base from J, with 13 bases between. The CDR3: CASKAYEENTGELFF. The CDR3 DNA reads TGTGCCAGTAAGGCCTATGAGGAGAACACCGGGGAGCTGTTTTTT.

This clonotype was seen many times. This rearrangement joins TRBV6-5 to TRBJ2-2; the D gene is possibly TRBD1 (6 bases). The germline V gene encodes CDR1 MNHEY and CDR2 SVGAGI. V was shortened by 0 bases and J by 5 bases, with 16 bases between the two germline ends. This CDR3 comprises 17 residues. This CDR3 is CASSYSPGTLGTGELFF. The CDR3, as DNA: TGTGCCAGCAGTTACTCGCCCGGGACATTAGGAACCGGGGAGCTGTTTTTT.

This clonotype was counted only a few times. The V gene is TRBV11-1, the J gene TRBJ1-3; D remains ambiguous. V gave up 1 base and J gave up 0 bases, with 10 bases separating them. The CDR3 consists of 16 residues. Germline CDR1 is SGHAT and CDR2 is FQDESV (reference sequence). The CDR3 DNA sequence: TGTGCCAGCAGCTTAGAAGCAGTTTTCTCTGGAAACACCATATATTTT. This codes for CASSLEAVFSGNTIYF.

This clonotype occurred many times. This chain uses TRBV20-1 with TRBJ1-1, with D uncertain. This CDR3 is 14 amino acids long. CDR1 and CDR2 from the germline V gene are DFQATT and SNEGSKA (reference sequence). The V end lost 5 bases, the J end lost 0 bases, and 13 bases lay between the germline ends. In DNA, the CDR3 is TGCAGTGCTGCGGATTGGGGTATGAACACTGAAGCTTTCTTT. As protein: CSAADWGMNTEAFF.

This clonotype showed up many times. This chain joins TRBV27 and TRBJ2-5; D possibly corresponds to TRBD1 (6 bases). Germline CDR1 is MNHEY and CDR2 is SMNVEV (reference sequence). The CDR3 is 13 residues long. V lost 6 bases to trimming and J lost 1 base, with 9 bases between them. The CDR3 sequence: CASRKDSQETQYF. The CDR3 DNA reads as TGTGCCAGCAGAAAGGACAGCCAAGAGACCCAGTACTTC.

This clonotype occurred many times. This chain joins TRBV2 and TRBJ2-7; TRBD1 matches 10 bases. This CDR3 contains 15 residues. V was clipped by 6 bases and J by 0 bases; unmatched bases: 5. Germline CDR1 and CDR2: SNHLY and FYNNEI. CDR3 loop: CASSVDRGLSYEQYF. Written as DNA, the CDR3 is TGTGCCAGCAGCGTAGACAGGGGGCTCTCCTACGAGCAGTACTTC.

This clonotype was detected ten times or more. This chain links TRBV4-1 with TRBJ2-2; 10 bases are a match to TRBD2. Looked up from germline, CDR1 is MGHRA and CDR2 is YSYEKL. Trimming removed 10 bases from V and 0 bases from J; junction bases left unmatched: 8. CDR3 size: 16 residues. Here the CDR3 DNA reads TGCGCCACCCGGCTAGCGGGGGTCTCGAACACCGGGGAGCTGTTTTTT. Amino acids: CATRLAGVSNTGELFF.

This clonotype came up many times. The chain recombines TRBV24-1 with TRBJ2-2; 8 nucleotides agree with TRBD2. Germline CDR1 and CDR2: KGHDR and SFDVKD. This CDR3 is 16 amino acids long. After removal of 4 bases from V and 5 bases from J, the junction contained 8 bases not matched to a gene. CDR3 amino acids: CATSDPGTSVTGELFF. In nucleotides, the CDR3 is TGTGCCACCAGTGACCCCGGGACTAGTGTAACCGGGGAGCTGTTTTTT.

For this clonotype: A much larger clone is a single base away; this may be a read error. The gene calls are TRBV5-5 and TRBJ1-1; no definite D call. CDR3 length: 14 amino acids. CDR1 and CDR2 (germline): SGHKS, YYEKEE (reference sequence). The CDR3 sequence: CASSSFDGNTESFF. For the CDR3, the DNA is TGTGCCAGCAGCTCTTTCGACGGGAACACTGAATCTTTCTTT. Full variable domain (remainder filled in from reference TRBV5-5 and TRBJ1-1): DAGVTQSPTHLIKTRGQQVTLRCSPISGHKSVSWYQQVLGQGPQFIFQYYEKEERGRGNFPDRFSARQFPNYSSELNVNALLLGDSALYLCASSSFDGNTESFFGQGTRLTVV.

This clonotype was found many times. V gene TRBV18 combines with J gene TRBJ1-1; 8 bases are a match to TRBD1. The CDR3 extends over 15 amino acids. Germline trimming cut 3 bases from V and 2 bases from J; bases unmatched to any gene: 5. Per germline, CDR1 KGHSH and CDR2 LQKENI. Here the CDR3 reads CASSPATGENTEAFF. Here the CDR3 DNA reads TGTGCCAGCTCACCCGCGACAGGGGAAAACACTGAAGCTTTCTTT.

Only a few counts were recorded for this clonotype. A much more abundant neighbour one base away suggests this may be a read error. The chain carries TRBV12-5 and TRBJ1-5; D possibly corresponds to TRBD1 (6 bases). The CDR3 sequence is 15 residues long. CDR1 and CDR2 (germline): LGHNT, FRNRAP. In nucleotides, the CDR3 is TGTGCTAGTGGTTTAATGGCAGGGGCGGATCAGCCCCAGCAGTTT. It codes for CASGLMAGADQPQQF.